This T cell receptor beta chain originates from a study of T cell responses to AZD1222 COVID-19 vaccine. Findings of the study overall: CD4 TCRs linked to vaccination spanned spike, dominating at 160-218 and 743-854.

Assay used: immunoSEQ multiplex PCR; TCRdb lists only in-frame clones, some missing. Of about 130,000 clones listed, roughly 90% are singletons. This CDR3 contains 20 residues. Germline V gives CDR1 LNHDA, CDR2 SQIVND (reference sequence). J was trimmed by 1 base and V by 4 bases; bases with no gene match: 18. In this sample, this clone turned up once. Its antigen is as yet unknown. The chain uses TRBV19 and TRBJ2-7; 11 bases line up with TRBD1. The input for sequencing was peripheral blood, taken on day 0 of AZD1222 vaccination. This receptor was obtained from an adult in good health. The CDR3 coding sequence is TGTGCCAGTAGTAGGACATGGACAGGGGGCGCGTCGGGGGGTTCCTACGAGCAGTACTTC. Residues: CASSRTWTGGASGGSYEQYF.